These 19 T cell receptor beta chains came from one sample sequenced in a study of blood T cell repertoires in COVID-19. Repertoires were generated with immunoSEQ multiplex PCR, while TCRdb's copy carries only in-frame clones and drops some. The repertoire holds 300,000 to 350,000 clones, with around 90% as singletons. Sequencing was performed on PBMCs or T cells enriched from blood (not recorded which). These receptors came from a woman aged 18-29 years who had recovered from COVID-19.

The rearrangement uses TRBV11-3 and TRBJ2-3; 8 bases match TRBD2. This CDR3 is built from 15 residues. V dropped 3 bases and J dropped 5; count of bases not matched to a gene: 7. Per the germline V gene, CDR1 is SGHNT and CDR2 is YENEEA. The CDR3 sequence is CASSFGRAGKDTQYF. The CDR3 DNA reads TGTGCCAGCAGCTTCGGGAGGGCCGGGAAAGATACGCAGTATTTT. Based on the CDR3 plus reference TRBV11-3 and TRBJ2-3, the full variable domain is EAGVVQSPRYKIIEKKQPVAFWCNPISGHNTLYWYLQNLGQGPELLIRYENEEAVDDSQLPKDRFSAERLKGVDSTLKIQPAELGDSAVYLCASSFGRAGKDTQYFGPGTRLTVL.

The chain is built from TRBV5-1 and TRBJ2-1, with TRBD2 identical over 9 bases. Trimming took 5 bases from V and 4 from J; bases not matched to a gene: 7. The CDR3 is made up of 15 amino acids. From germline, CDR1 is SGHRS and CDR2 YFSETQ. The DNA of the CDR3 is TGCGCCAGCAGTGTGGTAGCGGGAGAGTACAATGAGCAGTTCTTC. It codes for CASSVVAGEYNEQFF.

V gene TRBV5-8 combines with J gene TRBJ1-3; 9 bases fit TRBD1. J gave up 6 bases and V 3 bases, and 13 bases lay outside the gene matches. There are 17 residues in the CDR3. Germline assignment: CDR1 SGHTS and CDR2 YDEGEE. In DNA form, the CDR3 reads TGTGCCAGCAGCTACCGAAACAGGGGGCCGATTTCAAACACCATATATTTT. Its translation is CASSYRNRGPISNTIYF. Together with reference TRBV5-8 and TRBJ1-3, the CDR3 gives the full variable domain: EAGVTQSPTHLIKTRGQQATLRCSPISGHTSVYWYQQALGLGLQFLLWYDEGEERNRGNFPPRFSGRQFPNYSSELNVNALELEDSALYLCASSYRNRGPISNTIYFGEGSWLTVV.

This clone was seen a few times. The chain recombines TRBV18 with TRBJ1-2, with TRBD1 matching over 8 bases. The CDR3 covers 15 residues. V was clipped by 3 bases and J by 7 bases; unmatched bases: 10. From germline, CDR1 is KGHSH and CDR2 LQKENI. CDR3 in amino acids: CASSPQDRDYGGYTF. DNA of the CDR3: TGTGCCAGCTCACCGCAGGACAGGGATTATGGTGGCTACACCTTC.

The V call is TRBV1, the J call TRBJ2-5; TRBD2 reflects the table's D call only, with no check against the DNA. TRBV1 is listed as a pseudogene. This CDR3 is built from 18 residues. The CDR3 DNA follows: TGCACCAGCAGCCAAGAAGGGCTAGCGGGATTGGGGAGGGAGACCCAGTACTTC. Amino acid sequence: CTSSQEGLAGLGRETQYF.

In this sample, this clone turned up once. The V gene is TRBV6-5, the J gene TRBJ1-2; 7 bases line up with TRBD1. This CDR3 region has 15 residues. V dropped 7 bases and J dropped 1; count of bases not matched to a gene: 9. CDR1 and CDR2 from the germline V gene are MNHEY and SVGAGI. This chain's CDR3 is CASTRGRRDNYGYTF. In DNA form, the CDR3 reads TGTGCCAGCACGAGGGGGCGCCGGGATAACTATGGCTACACCTTC.

About this clone: Distinct nucleotide sequences in the sample also encode this CDR3. This chain joins TRBV7-3 and TRBJ2-2, with 14 nucleotides matching TRBD2. There are 17 residues in the CDR3. Germline assignment: CDR1 SGHTA and CDR2 FQGTGA. V shed 5 bases, J shed 4 bases, and the junction held 6 bases outside the gene matches. Here the CDR3 reads CASSRLAGGPGTGELFF. Here the CDR3 DNA reads TGTGCCAGCAGCCGACTAGCGGGGGGGCCCGGCACCGGGGAGCTGTTTTTT.

The chain employs TRBV19 and TRBJ1-1; D unclear. V dropped 4 bases and J dropped 3 bases, with 9 bases sitting between them. Germline CDR1 LNHDA, CDR2 SQIVND (reference sequence). The CDR3 runs 13 residues. DNA for the CDR3: TGTGCCAGTAGTACGGTCGGAGACACTGAAGCTTTCTTT. Protein product: CASSTVGDTEAFF.

CDR3 in amino acids: CASSLDGTREETQYF. Written as DNA, the CDR3 is TGCGCCAGCAGCTTGGATGGGACTAGAGAAGAGACCCAGTACTTC. The rearrangement uses TRBV5-1 and TRBJ2-5, with 8 bases matching TRBD2. CDR3 length equals 15 residues. V dropped 0 bases and J dropped 3; count of bases not matched to a gene: 4. The germline CDR1 and CDR2 sequences are SGHRS and YFSETQ.

The V gene is TRBV28, the J gene TRBJ1-6; 8 bases map to TRBD1. V shed 6 bases, J shed 4 bases, and the junction held 17 bases outside the gene matches. This CDR3 contains 19 residues. Germline V gives CDR1 MDHEN, CDR2 SYDVKM. CDR3 protein: CASRPGTGERIRYNSPLHF. The CDR3 nucleotides read TGTGCCAGCAGGCCCGGGACAGGAGAACGGATTCGGTATAATTCACCCCTCCACTTT.

The chain recombines TRBV30 with TRBJ1-1; 7 bases agree with TRBD1. V lost 4 bases to trimming and J lost 3 bases; unmatched junction nucleotides: 5. The CDR3 has 13 amino acids. The germline V gene encodes CDR1 GTSNPN and CDR2 SVGIG (reference sequence). This CDR3 reads CAWKGQWDTEAFF. CDR3 nucleotide sequence: TGTGCCTGGAAGGGACAGTGGGACACTGAAGCTTTCTTT.

The genes are TRBV7-6 and TRBJ2-7, with 7 nucleotides matching TRBD2. V lost 3 bases and J lost 7; bases outside the gene matches: 15. The CDR3 loop spans 16 amino acids. In germline, CDR1 is SGHVS, CDR2 FNYEAQ. CDR3: CASSLQSGATGGEQYF. In DNA form, the CDR3 reads TGTGCCAGCAGCTTGCAGAGCGGGGCCACGGGGGGAGAGCAGTACTTC.

This clone was detected once. The CDR3, as DNA: TGTGCCAGCAGTTTAGGGACAGGGTTTCAGCCCCAGCATTTT. Translating gives CASSLGTGFQPQHF. The rearrangement links TRBV28 to TRBJ1-5; 9 positions match TRBD1. The CDR3 contains 14 residues. Germline V gene data show CDR1 as MDHEN and CDR2 as SYDVKM. J gave up 6 bases and V 2 bases, and 2 bases lay outside the gene matches.

The CDR3 region has the DNA TGTGCCAGCAGTGACACCGGGACTGGGGGTTACAATGAGCAGTTCTTC. Amino acid sequence: CASSDTGTGGYNEQFF. The chain has TRBV6-4 and TRBJ2-1, with D maybe TRBD2 (6 bases). This CDR3 comprises 16 residues. Germline loops: CDR1 MRHNA, CDR2 SNTAGT. Trimming took off 2 bases at V and 4 bases at J, with 15 bases between the two ends.

The V gene is TRBV5-1, the J gene TRBJ2-2, with 7 positions matching TRBD1. The CDR3 has 15 residues. J gave up 6 bases and V 4 bases, and 9 bases lay outside the gene matches. In germline, CDR1 is SGHRS, CDR2 YFSETQ. In nucleotides, the CDR3 is TGCGCCAGCAGCACGGGACAGCCGGGGTCCGGGGAGCTGTTTTTT. Its translation is CASSTGQPGSGELFF.

The rearrangement links TRBV5-1 to TRBJ1-1; D might be TRBD1 (6 bases). Germline lookup yields CDR1 SGHRS and CDR2 YFSETQ. Trimming stripped 3 bases from V and 1 base from J, with 13 bases between. The CDR3 length is 15 residues. The CDR3 region has the DNA TGCGCCAGCAGCTCCGGGACACTTTCGAACACTGAAGCTTTCTTT. It specifies CASSSGTLSNTEAFF.

The chain links TRBV25-1 to TRBJ1-4; 7 bases agree with TRBD1. Germline V gene lookup returns CDR1 MGHDK and CDR2 SYGVNS. The trim removed 0 bases at V and 6 bases at J, leaving 4 bases unmatched. This CDR3 has 15 amino acids. The chain's CDR3 is CASSEYYGTDEKLFF. The CDR3 DNA follows: TGTGCCAGCAGTGAATATTATGGGACAGATGAAAAACTGTTTTTT.

V is TRBV10-3 and J is TRBJ1-6; D is undetermined. The germline V gene has CDR1 ENHRY and CDR2 SYGVKD. V shed 7 bases and J shed 6 bases, with 10 bases lying between them. This CDR3 comprises 13 residues. The CDR3 DNA reads TGTGCCATCAAGGAGCAACCTAATTCACCCCTCCACTTT. Translation: CAIKEQPNSPLHF.

J is TRBJ2-5 and V is TRBV28; 12 bases are a match to TRBD1. The V segment lost 5 bases and the J segment 7 bases; nucleotides outside the gene matches: 23. Germline CDR1 and CDR2: MDHEN and SYDVKM. The CDR3 is 20 residues long. The CDR3 DNA follows: TGTGCCAGCAGTCCGACGAACCCGGGACAGGGGGCGCGTCTAACCCGGACCCAGTACTTC. Translating gives CASSPTNPGQGARLTRTQYF.